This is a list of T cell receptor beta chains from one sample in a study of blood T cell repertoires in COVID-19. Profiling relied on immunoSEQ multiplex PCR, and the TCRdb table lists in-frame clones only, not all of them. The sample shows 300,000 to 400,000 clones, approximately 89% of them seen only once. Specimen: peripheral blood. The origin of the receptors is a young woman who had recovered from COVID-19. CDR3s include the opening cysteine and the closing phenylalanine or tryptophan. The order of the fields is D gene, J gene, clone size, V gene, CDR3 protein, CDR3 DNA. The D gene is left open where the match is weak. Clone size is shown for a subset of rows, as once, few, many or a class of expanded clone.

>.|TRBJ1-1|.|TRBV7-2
CASSLERLTLNTEAFF
TGTGCCAGCAGCTTAGAGCGGCTGACTCTGAACACTGAAGCTTTCTTT
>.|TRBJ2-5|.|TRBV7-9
CASSLGVETQYF
TGTGCCAGCAGCTTAGGCGTGGAGACCCAGTACTTC
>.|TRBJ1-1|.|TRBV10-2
CASSESFRNTEAFF
TGCGCCAGCAGTGAGTCGTTTCGGAACACTGAAGCTTTCTTT
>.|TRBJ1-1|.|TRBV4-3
CASSQEGSLTEAFF
TGCGCCAGCAGCCAAGAGGGCAGTCTAACTGAAGCTTTCTTT
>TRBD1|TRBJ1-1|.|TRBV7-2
CASRNLQGPGSEAFF
TGTGCCAGCAGGAACCTACAGGGGCCGGGCTCTGAAGCTTTCTTT
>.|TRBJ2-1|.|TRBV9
CASSLGAEHNEQFF
TGTGCCAGCAGCCTGGGCGCTGAACACAATGAGCAGTTCTTC
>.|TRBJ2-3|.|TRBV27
CASRYRQTDTQYF
TGTGCCAGCAGATACCGACAGACAGATACGCAGTATTTT
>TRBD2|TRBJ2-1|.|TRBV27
CASSLTSVSEQFF
TGTGCCAGCAGTCTGACTAGCGTCAGTGAGCAGTTCTTC
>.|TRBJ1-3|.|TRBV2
CASSETQGTGNTIYF
TGTGCCAGCAGTGAGACCCAGGGAACTGGAAACACCATATATTTT
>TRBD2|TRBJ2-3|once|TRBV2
CASSERTSVTDTQYF
TGTGCCAGCAGTGAGCGGACTAGCGTCACAGATACGCAGTATTTT
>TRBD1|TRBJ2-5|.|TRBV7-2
CASRASTGDETQYF
TGTGCCAGCAGAGCATCTACAGGGGACGAGACCCAGTACTTC
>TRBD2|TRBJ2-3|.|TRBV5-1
CASSLGLAPDTQYF
TGCGCCAGCAGCTTGGGACTAGCACCAGATACGCAGTATTTT
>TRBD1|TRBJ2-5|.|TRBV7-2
CAIRGPQETQYF
TGTGCAATCAGGGGGCCCCAAGAGACCCAGTACTTC
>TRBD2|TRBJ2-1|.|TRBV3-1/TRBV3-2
CASSQGPGLAGGPPNEQFF
TGTGCCAGCAGCCAAGGCCCGGGACTAGCGGGAGGGCCACCGAATGAGCAGTTCTTC
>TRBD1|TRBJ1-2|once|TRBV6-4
CASSDSRTGIYGYTF
TGTGCCAGCAGTGACTCGCGGACAGGGATTTATGGCTACACCTTC
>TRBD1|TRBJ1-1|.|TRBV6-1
CASSEADSGGTEAFF
TGTGCCAGCAGTGAAGCGGATTCAGGGGGAACTGAAGCTTTCTTT
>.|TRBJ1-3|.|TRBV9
CASSLQDSGNTIYF
TGTGCCAGCAGCCTCCAGGACTCTGGAAACACCATATATTTT
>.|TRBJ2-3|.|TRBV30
CAWRALGPRDTQYF
TGTGCCTGGAGGGCACTAGGGCCCCGGGATACGCAGTATTTT
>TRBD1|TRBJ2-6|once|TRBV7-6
CASSQGGIHSGANVLTF
TGTGCCAGCAGCCAAGGGGGCATCCACTCTGGGGCCAACGTCCTGACTTTC
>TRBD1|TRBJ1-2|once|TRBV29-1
CSVEAGGYAYGYTF
TGCAGCGTTGAGGCAGGGGGCTATGCCTATGGCTACACCTTC
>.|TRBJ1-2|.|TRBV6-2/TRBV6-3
CASSPTGGDYGYTF
TGTGCCAGCAGCCCAACGGGGGGCGACTATGGCTACACCTTC
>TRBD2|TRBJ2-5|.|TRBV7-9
CASSKGLPSGETQYF
TGTGCCAGCAGCAAGGGACTACCTAGTGGGGAGACCCAGTACTTC
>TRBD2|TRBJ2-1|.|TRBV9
CASSALAGGNEQFF
TGTGCCAGCAGTGCCCTGGCGGGAGGGAATGAGCAGTTCTTC
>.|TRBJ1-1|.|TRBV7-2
CASSSRTVSNTEAFF
TGTGCCAGCAGCTCAAGGACAGTTTCGAACACTGAAGCTTTCTTT
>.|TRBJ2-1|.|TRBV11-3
CASSVMGGANEQFF
TGTGCCAGCAGCGTTATGGGGGGTGCTAATGAGCAGTTCTTC
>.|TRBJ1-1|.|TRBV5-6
CASSSKGHLNTEAFF
TGTGCCAGCAGCTCGAAGGGACACCTGAACACTGAAGCTTTCTTT
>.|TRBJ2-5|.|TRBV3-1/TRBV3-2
CASSQSQGIKKTQYF
TGTGCCAGCAGCCAGTCGCAGGGGATAAAAAAGACCCAGTACTTC
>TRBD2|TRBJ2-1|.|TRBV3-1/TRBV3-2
CASSQGWGLAGHNEQFF
TGTGCCAGCAGCCAAGGGTGGGGACTAGCGGGACACAATGAGCAGTTCTTC
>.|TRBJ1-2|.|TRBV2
CASPSDGSNYGYTF
TGTGCCAGCCCCTCTGACGGGTCTAACTATGGCTACACCTTC
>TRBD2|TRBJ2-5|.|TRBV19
CASSTAGRVETQYF
TGTGCCAGTAGTACCGCCGGGAGGGTGGAGACCCAGTACTTC
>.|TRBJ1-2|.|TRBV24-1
CATSDRLGEYGYTF
TGTGCCACCAGTGACCGCCTGGGAGAATATGGCTACACCTTC
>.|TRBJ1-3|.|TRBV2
CAIHPTQGSSGNTIYF
TGTGCCATCCATCCCACACAGGGCAGCTCTGGAAACACCATATATTTT
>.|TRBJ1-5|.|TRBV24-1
CATSETPNQPQHF
TGTGCCACCAGTGAGACACCTAATCAGCCCCAGCATTTT
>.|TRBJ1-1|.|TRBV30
CAWSVLRGLQAFF
TGTGCCTGGAGTGTATTGCGGGGATTGCAAGCTTTCTTT
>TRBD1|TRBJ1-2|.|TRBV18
CASSPNRGEWDYGYTF
TGTGCCAGCTCACCAAACAGGGGAGAGTGGGACTATGGCTACACCTTC
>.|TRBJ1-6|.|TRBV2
CASSEQFTRRINSPLHF
TGTGCCAGCAGTGAGCAATTCACTCGGCGGATTAATTCACCCCTCCACTTT
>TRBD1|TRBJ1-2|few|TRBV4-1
CASSQERGQVYGYTF
TGCGCCAGCAGCCAAGAACGCGGACAGGTCTATGGCTACACCTTC
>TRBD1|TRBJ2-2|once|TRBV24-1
CATSAGGRGRSGELFF
TGTGCCACCAGTGCAGGCGGCAGGGGGCGATCAGGGGAGCTGTTTTTT